The present T cell receptor beta chain was sequenced within a study of T-cell memory formation after mild COVID-19. For the study at large: TCR clusters largely stayed donor specific.

There are many counts of this clonotype. The antigen is undetermined. V was clipped by 6 bases and J by 6 bases; unmatched bases: 1. Germline lookup yields CDR1 SNHLY and CDR2 FYNNEI. The CDR3 contains 12 residues. Constant-segment primers served in 5'RACE that generated TCR alpha and TCR beta cDNA libraries bearing sample barcodes and UMIs. In TCRdb, the 5' RACE reads were re-called with MiXCR into one record per CDR3 protein. The sample lists fewer than 250,000 distinct CDR3 sequences; about 10% were seen once. Study-wide results and limits: Shrinking CD4+ clones resided mostly in CM and EM, and CD8+ ones in EMRA. Among clones contracting day 15 to 85, CD4/CD8 was balanced, whereas later expanders leaned CD4+.

This sequence was found in a man in his late teens or twenties who had mild COVID-19 (a few samples of this study predate the infection). Cell type and time point are not known. The chain has TRBV2 and TRBJ2-2, with 7 bases aligning to TRBD1. Sequenced input: PBMCs or a T cell subset sorted from them (not recorded which). CDR3 in DNA: TGTGCCAGCAGACAGGGGCCCGGGGAGCTGTTTTTT. Protein product: CASRQGPGELFF.